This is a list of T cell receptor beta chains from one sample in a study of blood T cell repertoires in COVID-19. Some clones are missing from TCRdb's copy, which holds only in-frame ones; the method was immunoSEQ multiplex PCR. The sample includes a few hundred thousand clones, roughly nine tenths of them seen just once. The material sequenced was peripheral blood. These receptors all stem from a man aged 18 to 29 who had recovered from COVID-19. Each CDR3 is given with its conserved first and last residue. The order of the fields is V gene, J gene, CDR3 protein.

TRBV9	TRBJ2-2	CASSVSGTGELFF
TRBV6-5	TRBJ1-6	CATAGANDNSPLHF
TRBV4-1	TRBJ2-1	CASSHRDRGTNEQFF
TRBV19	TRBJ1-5	CASSGGQGAYQPQHF
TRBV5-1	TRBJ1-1	CASSSTGGTEAFF
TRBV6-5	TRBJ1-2	CASSYGATPSKGHTF
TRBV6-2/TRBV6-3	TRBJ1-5	CASSRVTGSNQPQHF
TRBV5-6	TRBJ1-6	CASSQGTASSYNSPLHF
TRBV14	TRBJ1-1	CASSQGTVNTEAFF
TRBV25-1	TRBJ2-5	CASSWGRGETQYF
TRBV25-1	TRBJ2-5	CASTTGVRETQYF
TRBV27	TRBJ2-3	CAFKKGAATNGTDTQYF
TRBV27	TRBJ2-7	CASRLSGTGDSYEQYF
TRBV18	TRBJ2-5	CASSPVDAGETQYF
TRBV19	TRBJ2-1	CASSIWGRNSYNEQFF
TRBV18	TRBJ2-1	CASSPRRGGPVNEQFF
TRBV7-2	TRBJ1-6	CASSLAAGGLSSPLHF
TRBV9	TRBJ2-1	CASSVDMVAEQFF
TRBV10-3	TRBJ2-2	CAISDFGGSGELFF
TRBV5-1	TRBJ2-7	CASSGIQGFTDEQYF
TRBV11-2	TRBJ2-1	CASSSRTGGDRYNEQFF
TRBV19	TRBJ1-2	CASSAAGGDYGYTF
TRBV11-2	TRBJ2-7	CASSLDLGTGTYEQYF
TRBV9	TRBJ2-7	CASSAPGGSLYEQYF
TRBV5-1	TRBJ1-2	CASSDHRLNYGYTF
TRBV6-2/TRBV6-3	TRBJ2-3	CASSYPQRMGTDTQYF
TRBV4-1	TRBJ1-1	CASSPGGLQNTEAFF
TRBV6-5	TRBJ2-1	CASVGGSYNEQFF
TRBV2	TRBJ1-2	CASTDLYGYTF
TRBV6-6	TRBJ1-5	CASSQSTGPQPQHF
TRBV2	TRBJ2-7	CASSLTGPDEQYF
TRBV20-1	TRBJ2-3	CSASGEAGDTQYF
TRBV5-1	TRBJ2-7	CASSLESSGTYEQYF
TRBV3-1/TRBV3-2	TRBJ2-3	CASSRTSGRAGLLADTQYF
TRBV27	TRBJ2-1	CASSSSGNEQFF
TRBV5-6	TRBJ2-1	CASSFGTAYNEQFF
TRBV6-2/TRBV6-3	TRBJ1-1	CASTPRGIYGAFF
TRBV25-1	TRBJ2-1	CASSGRTGGNEQFF
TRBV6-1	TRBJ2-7	CASSEGVIAGGPMEQYF
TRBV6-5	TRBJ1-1	CASRGQGFTEAFF
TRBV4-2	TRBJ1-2	CASSQLDGPSYGYTF
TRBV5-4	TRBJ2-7	CASSLARDRAHSSREQYF
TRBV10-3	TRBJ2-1	CAISDDLARDEQFF
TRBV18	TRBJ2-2	CASSPRLRQNTGELFF